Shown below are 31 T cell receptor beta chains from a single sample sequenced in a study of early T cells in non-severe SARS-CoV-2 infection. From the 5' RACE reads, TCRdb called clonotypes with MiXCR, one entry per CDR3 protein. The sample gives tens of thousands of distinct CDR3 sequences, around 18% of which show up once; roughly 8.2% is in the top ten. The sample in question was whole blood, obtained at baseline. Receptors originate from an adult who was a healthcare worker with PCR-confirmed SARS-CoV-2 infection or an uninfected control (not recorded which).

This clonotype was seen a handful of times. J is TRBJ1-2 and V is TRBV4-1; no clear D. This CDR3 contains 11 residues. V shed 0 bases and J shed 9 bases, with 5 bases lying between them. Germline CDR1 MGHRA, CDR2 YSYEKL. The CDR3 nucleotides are TGCGCCAGCAGCCAAGATTCGAGCTACACCTTC. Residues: CASSQDSSYTF.

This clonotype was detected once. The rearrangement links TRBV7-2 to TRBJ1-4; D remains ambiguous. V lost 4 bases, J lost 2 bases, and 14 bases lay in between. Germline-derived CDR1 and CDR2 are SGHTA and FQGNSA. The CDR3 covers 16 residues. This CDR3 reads CASSYVASPTNEKLFF. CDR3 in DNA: TGTGCCAGCAGCTACGTGGCCAGCCCCACTAATGAAAAACTGTTTTTT.

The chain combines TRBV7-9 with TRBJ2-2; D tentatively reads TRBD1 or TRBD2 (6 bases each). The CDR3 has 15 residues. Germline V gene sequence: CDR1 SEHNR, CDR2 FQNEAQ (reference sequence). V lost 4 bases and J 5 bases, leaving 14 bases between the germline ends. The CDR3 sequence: CASSSLGGATGELFF. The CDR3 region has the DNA TGTGCCAGCAGCTCTTTGGGGGGCGCAACCGGGGAGCTGTTTTTT. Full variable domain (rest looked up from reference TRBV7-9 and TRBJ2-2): DTGVSQNPRHKITKRGQNVTFRCDPISEHNRLYWYRQTLGQGPEFLTYFQNEAQLEKSRLLSDRFSAERPKGSFSTLEIQRTEQGDSAMYLCASSSLGGATGELFFGEGSRLTVL.

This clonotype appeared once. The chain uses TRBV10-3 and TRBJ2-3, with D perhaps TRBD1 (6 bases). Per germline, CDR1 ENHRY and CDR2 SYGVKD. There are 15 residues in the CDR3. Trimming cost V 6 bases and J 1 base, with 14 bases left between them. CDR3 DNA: TGTGCCATCAGGACGACAGGAGACGGCACAGATACGCAGTATTTT. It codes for CAIRTTGDGTDTQYF.

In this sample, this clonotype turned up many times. This CDR3 reads CASSPDRVEQYF. CDR3 nucleotides: TGTGCCAGCAGCCCCGACAGGGTCGAGCAGTACTTC. The V and J genes are TRBV4-2 and TRBJ2-7; 7 bases agree with TRBD1. The ends lost 4 bases at V and 6 bases at J; junction bases unmatched: 3. Germline CDR1 is LGHNA and CDR2 is YNFKEQ. CDR3 length: 12 amino acids.

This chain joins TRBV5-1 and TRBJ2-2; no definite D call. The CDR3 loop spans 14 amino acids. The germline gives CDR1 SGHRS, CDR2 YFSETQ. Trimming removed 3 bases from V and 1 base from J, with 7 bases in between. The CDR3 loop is CASSSLENTGELFF. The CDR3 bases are TGCGCCAGCAGCTCTTTAGAGAACACCGGGGAGCTGTTTTTT.

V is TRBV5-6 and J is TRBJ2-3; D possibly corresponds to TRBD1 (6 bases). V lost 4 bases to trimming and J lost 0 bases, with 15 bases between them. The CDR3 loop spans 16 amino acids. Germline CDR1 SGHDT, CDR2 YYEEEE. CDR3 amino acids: CASSPTTGFSTDTQYF. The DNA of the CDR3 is TGTGCCAGCAGCCCTACGACAGGCTTCAGCACAGATACGCAGTATTTT.

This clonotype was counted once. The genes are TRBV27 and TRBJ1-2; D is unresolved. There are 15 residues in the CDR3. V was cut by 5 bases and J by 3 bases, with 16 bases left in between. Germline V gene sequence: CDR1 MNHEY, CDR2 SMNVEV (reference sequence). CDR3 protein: CASSTAPTIDYGYTF. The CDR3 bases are TGTGCCAGCAGTACAGCCCCGACGATTGACTATGGCTACACCTTC.

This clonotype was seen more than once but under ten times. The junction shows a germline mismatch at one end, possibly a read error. This chain's CDR3 is CASSYSGVIARNIQYF. For the CDR3, the DNA is TGTGCCAGCAGTTACTCGGGCGTAATAGCCAGAAACATTCAGTACTTC. This rearrangement joins TRBV6-2 or TRBV6-3 to TRBJ2-4; no definite D call. This CDR3 is 16 amino acids long. Germline V CDR1 and CDR2: MNHEY, SVGEGT.

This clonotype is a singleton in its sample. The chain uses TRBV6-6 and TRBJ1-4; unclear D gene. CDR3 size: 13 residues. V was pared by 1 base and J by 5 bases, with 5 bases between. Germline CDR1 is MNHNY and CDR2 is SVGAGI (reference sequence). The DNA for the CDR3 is TGTGCCAGCAGTTACTACAGCAATGAAAAACTGTTTTTT. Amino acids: CASSYYSNEKLFF.

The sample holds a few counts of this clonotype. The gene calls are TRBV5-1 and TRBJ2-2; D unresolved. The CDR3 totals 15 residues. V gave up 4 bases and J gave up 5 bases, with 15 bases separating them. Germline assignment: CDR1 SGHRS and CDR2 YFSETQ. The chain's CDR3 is CASSPLNRRTGELFF. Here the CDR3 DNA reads TGCGCCAGCAGCCCACTGAACCGCCGTACCGGGGAGCTGTTTTTT.

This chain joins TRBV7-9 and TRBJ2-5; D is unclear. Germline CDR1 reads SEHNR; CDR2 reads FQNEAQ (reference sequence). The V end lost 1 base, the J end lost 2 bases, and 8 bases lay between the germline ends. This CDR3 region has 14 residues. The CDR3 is CASSLGPAQETQYF. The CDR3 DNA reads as TGTGCCAGCAGCTTAGGGCCGGCACAAGAGACCCAGTACTTC.

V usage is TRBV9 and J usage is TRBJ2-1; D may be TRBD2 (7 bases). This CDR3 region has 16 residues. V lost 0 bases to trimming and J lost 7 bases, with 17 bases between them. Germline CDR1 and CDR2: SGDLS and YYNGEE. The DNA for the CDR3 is TGTGCCAGCAGCGTAGATGGGGGGGCAAGTGGGAATGAGCAGTTCTTC. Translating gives CASSVDGGASGNEQFF.

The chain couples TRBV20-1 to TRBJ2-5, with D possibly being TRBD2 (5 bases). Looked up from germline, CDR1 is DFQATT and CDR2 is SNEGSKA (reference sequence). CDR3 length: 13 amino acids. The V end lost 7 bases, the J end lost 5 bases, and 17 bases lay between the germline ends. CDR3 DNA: TGCAGTGTTACGAGCCCAGCGGAGGAGACCCAGTACTTC. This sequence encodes CSVTSPAEETQYF.

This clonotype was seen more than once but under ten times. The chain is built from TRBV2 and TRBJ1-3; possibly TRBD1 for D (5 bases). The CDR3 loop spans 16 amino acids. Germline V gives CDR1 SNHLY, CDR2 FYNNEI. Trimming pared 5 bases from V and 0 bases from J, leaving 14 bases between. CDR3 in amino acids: CASSRQKTNSGNTIYF. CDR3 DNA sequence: TGTGCCAGCAGTCGACAGAAAACAAACTCTGGAAACACCATATATTTT.

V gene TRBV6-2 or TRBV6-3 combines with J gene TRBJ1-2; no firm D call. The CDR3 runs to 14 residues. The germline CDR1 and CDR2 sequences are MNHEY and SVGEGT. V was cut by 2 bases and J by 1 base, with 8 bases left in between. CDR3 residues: CASSYKGLNYGYTF. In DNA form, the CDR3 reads TGTGCCAGCAGTTACAAAGGACTTAACTATGGCTACACCTTC.

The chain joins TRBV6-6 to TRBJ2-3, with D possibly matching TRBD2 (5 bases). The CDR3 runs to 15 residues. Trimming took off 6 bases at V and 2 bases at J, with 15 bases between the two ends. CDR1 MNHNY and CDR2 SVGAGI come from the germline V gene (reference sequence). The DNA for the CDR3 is TGTGCCAGCAGCCAACTAGGAGGTTACACAGATACGCAGTATTTT. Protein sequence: CASSQLGGYTDTQYF.

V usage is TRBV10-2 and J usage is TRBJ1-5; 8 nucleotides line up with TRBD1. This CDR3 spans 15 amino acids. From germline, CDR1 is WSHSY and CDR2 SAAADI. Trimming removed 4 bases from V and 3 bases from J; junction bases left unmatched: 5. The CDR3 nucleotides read TGCGCCAGCAGTGTGACAGGGGCACTCAATCAGCCCCAGCATTTT. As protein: CASSVTGALNQPQHF.

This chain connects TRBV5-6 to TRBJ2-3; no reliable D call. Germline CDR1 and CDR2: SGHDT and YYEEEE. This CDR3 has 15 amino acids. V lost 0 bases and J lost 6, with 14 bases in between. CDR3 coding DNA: TGTGCCAGCAGCTTGGCTTGGACCCCGGCGGATACGCAGTATTTT. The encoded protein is CASSLAWTPADTQYF.

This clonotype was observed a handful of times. CDR3 in amino acids: CASSLSYGYTF. CDR3 DNA: TGTGCCAGCAGCTTGAGCTATGGCTACACCTTC. This sequence joins TRBV7-2 and TRBJ1-2; no firm D call. The CDR3 contains 11 residues. Germline CDR1 SGHTA, CDR2 FQGNSA. V was trimmed by 3 bases and J by 4 bases, leaving 3 bases between them.

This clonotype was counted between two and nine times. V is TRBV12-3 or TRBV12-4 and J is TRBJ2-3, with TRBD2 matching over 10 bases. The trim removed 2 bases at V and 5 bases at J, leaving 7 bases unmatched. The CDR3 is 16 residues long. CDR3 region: CASSLRASGGRDTQYF. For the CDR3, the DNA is TGTGCCAGCAGTTTAAGGGCTAGCGGGGGCAGAGATACGCAGTATTTT.

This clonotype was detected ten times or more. The CDR3 sequence is CASSLRTGEAEAFF. The CDR3 DNA is TGCGCCAGCAGCCTACGGACAGGGGAGGCTGAAGCTTTCTTT. The V gene is TRBV5-1, the J gene TRBJ1-1, with TRBD1 matching over 9 bases. The CDR3 sequence is 14 residues long. Germline V lookup: CDR1 SGHRS, CDR2 YFSETQ. Trimming took 4 bases from V and 6 from J; bases not matched to a gene: 7.

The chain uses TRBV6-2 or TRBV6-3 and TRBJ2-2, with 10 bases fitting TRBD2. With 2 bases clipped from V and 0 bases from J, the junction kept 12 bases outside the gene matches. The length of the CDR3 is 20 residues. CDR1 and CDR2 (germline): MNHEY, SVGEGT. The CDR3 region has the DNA TGTGCCAGCAGTTACCGGCCGGGACTAGCGACAGAAACGAACACCGGGGAGCTGTTTTTT. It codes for CASSYRPGLATETNTGELFF.

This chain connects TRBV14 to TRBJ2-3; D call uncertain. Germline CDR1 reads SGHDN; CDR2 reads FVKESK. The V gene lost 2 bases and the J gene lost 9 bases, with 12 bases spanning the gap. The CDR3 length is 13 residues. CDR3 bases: TGTGCCAGCAGCCAAAAGACCTGGGTAACGCAGTATTTT. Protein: CASSQKTWVTQYF.

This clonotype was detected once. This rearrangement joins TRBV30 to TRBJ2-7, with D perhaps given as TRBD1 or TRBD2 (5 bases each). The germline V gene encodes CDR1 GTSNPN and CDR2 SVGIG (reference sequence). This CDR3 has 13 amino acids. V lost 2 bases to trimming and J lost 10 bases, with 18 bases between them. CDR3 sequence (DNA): TGTGCCTGGAGTACGGGGCATAAAGGGGCCCAGTACTTC. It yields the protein CAWSTGHKGAQYF. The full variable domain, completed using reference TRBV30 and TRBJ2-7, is SQTIHQWPATLVQPVGSPLSLECTVEGTSNPNLYWYRQAAGRGLQLLFYSVGIGQISSEVPQNLSASRPQDRQFILSSKKLLLSDSGFYLCAWSTGHKGAQYFGPGTRLTVT.

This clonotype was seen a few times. The CDR3 sequence: CASSWQISNQPQHF. The CDR3 coding sequence is TGTGCCAGCAGTTGGCAAATTAGCAATCAGCCCCAGCATTTT. This rearrangement joins TRBV28 to TRBJ1-5; unclear D gene. Looked up from germline, CDR1 is MDHEN and CDR2 is SYDVKM. CDR3 length: 14 residues. V lost 4 bases to trimming and J lost 0 bases, with 7 bases between them.

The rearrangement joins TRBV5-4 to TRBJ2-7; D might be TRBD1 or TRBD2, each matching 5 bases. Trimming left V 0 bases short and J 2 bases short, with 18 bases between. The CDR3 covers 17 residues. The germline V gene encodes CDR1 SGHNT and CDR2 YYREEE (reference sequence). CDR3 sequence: CASSLAFSGPDAYEQYF. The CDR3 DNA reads TGTGCCAGCAGCTTGGCCTTTTCGGGGCCAGACGCCTACGAGCAGTACTTC.

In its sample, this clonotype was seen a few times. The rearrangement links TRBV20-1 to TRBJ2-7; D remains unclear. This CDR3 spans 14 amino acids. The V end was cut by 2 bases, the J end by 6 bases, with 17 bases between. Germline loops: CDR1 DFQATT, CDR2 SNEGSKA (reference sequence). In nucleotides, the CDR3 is TGCAGTGCTAGACTTACAGTGGTTCCCTCCGAGCAGTACTTC. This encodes CSARLTVVPSEQYF.

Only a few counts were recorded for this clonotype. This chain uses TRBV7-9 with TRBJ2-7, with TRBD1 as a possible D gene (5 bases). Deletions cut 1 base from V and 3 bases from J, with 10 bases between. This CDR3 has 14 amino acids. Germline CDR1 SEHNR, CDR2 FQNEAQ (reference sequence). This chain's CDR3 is CASSLEGQNYEQYF. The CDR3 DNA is TGTGCCAGCAGCTTAGAGGGGCAGAACTACGAGCAGTACTTC. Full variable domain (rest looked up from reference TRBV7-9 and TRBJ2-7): DTGVSQNPRHKITKRGQNVTFRCDPISEHNRLYWYRQTLGQGPEFLTYFQNEAQLEKSRLLSDRFSAERPKGSFSTLEIQRTEQGDSAMYLCASSLEGQNYEQYFGPGTRLTVT.

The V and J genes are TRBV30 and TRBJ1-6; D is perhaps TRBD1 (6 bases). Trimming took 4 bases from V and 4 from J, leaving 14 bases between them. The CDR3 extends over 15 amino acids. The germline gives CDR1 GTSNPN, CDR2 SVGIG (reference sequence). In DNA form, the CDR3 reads TGTGCCTGGACCCAGTTACAGGGTTATAATTCACCCCTCCACTTT. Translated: CAWTQLQGYNSPLHF.

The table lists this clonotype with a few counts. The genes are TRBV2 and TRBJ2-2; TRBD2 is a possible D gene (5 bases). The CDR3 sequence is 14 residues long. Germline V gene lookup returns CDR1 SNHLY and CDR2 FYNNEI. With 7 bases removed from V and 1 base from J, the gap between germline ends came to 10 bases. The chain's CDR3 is CASTVSGNTGELFF. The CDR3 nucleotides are TGTGCCAGCACCGTAAGCGGGAACACCGGGGAGCTGTTTTTT.